This TCR beta chain was documented in a study of blood T cell repertoires in COVID-19. As for the study in general: COVID-19 samples from acute and convalescent phases originated in the United States, Italy and Spain.

Participant reports of clinical history set cohort assignment. The junction had 9 bases not matched to a gene; V was cut back by 6 bases and J by 8 bases. This CDR3 spans 14 amino acids. CDR1 and CDR2 (germline): KGHSH, LQKENI. Original data processing: Nucleated cell counts were estimated from reference gene primer amplification. Profiled with immunoSEQ multiplex PCR; TCRdb holds only in-frame clones, not every one. V and J calls and clone size follow that table, whereas D and trimming were derived from the DNA. This sample has 230,000 or so clones, with 85% to 90% found just once. The source material was PBMCs or T cells enriched from blood (not recorded which). The chain joins TRBV18 to TRBJ1-4; 7 bases fit TRBD1. The sequence came from a woman aged 50 to 60 with acute COVID-19. This chain's CDR3 is CASSLDRVGEKLFF. The DNA for the CDR3 is TGTGCCAGCTCCCTCGACAGGGTAGGCGAAAAACTGTTTTTT.